The entry below gives a single T cell receptor beta chain sequence along with its context. The specificity of this receptor is unknown. The record has no base qualities; no much larger clone is one base away. V trim: 5 bases; J trim: 4 bases; unmatched bases: 7. CDR1 SGHTA and CDR2 FQGNSA are derived from the germline V gene. The CDR3 goes from the cysteine to the phenylalanine over 15 residues. Only CDR3 DNA is held: 45 bases, read in frame from base 1. A second Seattle source provided samples from volunteer blood donors who had recovered from COVID-19. Whole blood was collected in K2EDTA tubes by collaborating institutions according to the institutions' own protocols. For TCRbeta analysis, collaborators shipped samples as frozen whole blood, isolated PBMCs, or DNA extracted from either of those sample types. The sample belongs to a study of blood T cell repertoires in COVID-19 (dated by TCRdb to the early 2020s). Regarding the study in general: The collaborator samples originated in the United States, Italy and Spain and spanned the acute and convalescent phases of COVID-19. Sample metadata almost always included a de-identified subject ID, COVID-19 status, age in years and sex. Where HLA class I and class II types were available, the types were taken from metadata supplied by the sample provider, not from assay-based typing. The prospective study material was composed of cDNA or gDNA derived from T cells, B-cell-depleted T cells, or PBMCs. Deeply sampled blood TCRbeta repertoires from subjects exposed to, actively infected with, or recovered from COVID-19 were included in the dataset. Samples were obtained from the ongoing ImmuneRACE study (first 160 participants) and from 1,254 subjects provided by 6 global collaborators. A freely available public database, intended as a resource for researchers studying the immune response to SARS-CoV-2, is where the repertoires were released.

Findings and caveats that apply to the study as a whole: The amount of clinical and demographic metadata varied by source and participant and was provided uncurated.

TCRbeta CDR3 regions were amplified from genomic DNA by means of the immunoSEQ Assay, a bias-controlled multiplex PCR. In the authors' own workflow: Within the assay, amplification of reference gene primers was used to estimate how many nucleated cells each sample contained. Sequence reads were collapsed and filtered to measure the absolute abundance of every unique TCRbeta CDR3 rearrangement. For each sample, productive Simpson clonality was calculated as the square root of Simpson's diversity index over productive rearrangements. This immuneACCESS table, as held by TCRdb, lists in-frame sequences with V and J called but not all clones. Of the missing ones, under half trace to an unresolved V gene in checked studies; the others have no known cause. V, J and clone size were drawn from that table, and D and trimming were deduced from the DNA. This sample has about 190,000 clones in its table, and over 75% of those were observed once. 5.5% to 7% of the sample is held by the ten biggest clonotypes.

The sequence derives from a woman aged 40 to 50 who had recovered from COVID-19. The rearranged chain carries TRBV7-2 and TRBJ1-3; TRBD1 lines up with 8 middle nucleotides. Material: peripheral blood. The DNA sequence is given as TGTGCCAGCAGCCCGCAGGACAGGGCCGGAAACACCATATATTTT. This gives the protein CASSPQDRAGNTIYF.